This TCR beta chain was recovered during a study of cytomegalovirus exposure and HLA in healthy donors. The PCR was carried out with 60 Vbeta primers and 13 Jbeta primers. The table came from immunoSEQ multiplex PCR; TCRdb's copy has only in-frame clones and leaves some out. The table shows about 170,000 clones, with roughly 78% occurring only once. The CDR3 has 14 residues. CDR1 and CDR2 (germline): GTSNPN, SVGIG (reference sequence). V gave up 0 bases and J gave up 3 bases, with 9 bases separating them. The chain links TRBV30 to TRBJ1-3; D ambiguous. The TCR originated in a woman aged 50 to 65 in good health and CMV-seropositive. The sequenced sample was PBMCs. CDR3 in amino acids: CAWSVPERGNTIYF. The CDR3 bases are TGTGCCTGGAGTGTCCCCGAGCGTGGAAACACCATATATTTT.